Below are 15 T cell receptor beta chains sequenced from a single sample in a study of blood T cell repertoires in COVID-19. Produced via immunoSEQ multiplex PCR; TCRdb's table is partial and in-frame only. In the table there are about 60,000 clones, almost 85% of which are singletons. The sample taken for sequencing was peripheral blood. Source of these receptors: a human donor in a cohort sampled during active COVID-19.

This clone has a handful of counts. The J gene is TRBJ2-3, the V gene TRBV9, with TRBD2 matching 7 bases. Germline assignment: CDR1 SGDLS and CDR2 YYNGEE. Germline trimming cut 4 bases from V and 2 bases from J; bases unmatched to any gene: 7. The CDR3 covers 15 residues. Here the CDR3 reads CASSRGLPTTDTQYF. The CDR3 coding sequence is TGTGCCAGCAGCCGGGGACTACCGACCACAGATACGCAGTATTTT.

The DNA for the CDR3 is TGTGCCAGCTCGATAGGGGCCCCCTACAATGAGCAGTTCTTC. It encodes CASSIGAPYNEQFF. V and J are TRBV18 and TRBJ2-1, with D perhaps TRBD1 (5 bases). Germline loops: CDR1 KGHSH, CDR2 LQKENI. This CDR3 is built from 14 residues. V lost 6 bases, J lost 2 bases, and 11 bases lay in between.

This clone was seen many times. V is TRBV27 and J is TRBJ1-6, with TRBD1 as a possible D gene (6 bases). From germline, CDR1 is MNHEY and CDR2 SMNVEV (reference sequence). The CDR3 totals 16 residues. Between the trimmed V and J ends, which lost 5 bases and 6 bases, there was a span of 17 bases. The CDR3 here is CASSLHPTGTNSPLHF. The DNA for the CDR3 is TGTGCCAGCAGTCTCCACCCGACAGGAACTAATTCACCCCTCCACTTT.

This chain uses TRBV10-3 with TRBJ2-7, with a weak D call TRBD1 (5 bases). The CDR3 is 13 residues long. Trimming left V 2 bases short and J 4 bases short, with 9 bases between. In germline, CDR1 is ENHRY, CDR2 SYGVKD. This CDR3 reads CAISERQTYEQYF. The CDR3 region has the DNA TGTGCCATCAGTGAGCGACAGACATACGAGCAGTACTTC.

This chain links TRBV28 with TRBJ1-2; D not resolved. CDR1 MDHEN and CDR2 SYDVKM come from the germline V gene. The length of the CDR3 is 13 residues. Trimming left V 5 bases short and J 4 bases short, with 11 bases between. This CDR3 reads CASSLQSLYGYTF. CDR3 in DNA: TGTGCCAGCAGTCTACAGAGCCTCTATGGCTACACCTTC.

DNA of the CDR3: TGTGCCAGCTTCTATACAGGGGGCACTGAAGCTTTCTTT. Protein: CASFYTGGTEAFF. V gene TRBV6-5 combines with J gene TRBJ1-1, with 8 bases lining up with TRBD1. The CDR3 sequence is 13 residues long. V gave up 8 bases and J gave up 4 bases; unmatched junction bases: 6. From germline, CDR1 is MNHEY and CDR2 SVGAGI.

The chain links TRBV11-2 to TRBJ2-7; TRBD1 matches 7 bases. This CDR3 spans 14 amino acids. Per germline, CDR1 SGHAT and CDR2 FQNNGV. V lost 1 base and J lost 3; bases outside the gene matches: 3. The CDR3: CASSLGQGRYEQYF. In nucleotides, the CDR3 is TGTGCCAGCAGCTTAGGACAGGGACGCTACGAGCAGTACTTC.

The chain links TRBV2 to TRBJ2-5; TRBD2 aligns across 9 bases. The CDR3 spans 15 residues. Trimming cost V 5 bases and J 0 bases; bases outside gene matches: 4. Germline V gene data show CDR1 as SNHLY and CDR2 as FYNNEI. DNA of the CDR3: TGTGCCAGCAGTATTCTAGCGGGGTACCAAGAGACCCAGTACTTC. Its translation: CASSILAGYQETQYF.

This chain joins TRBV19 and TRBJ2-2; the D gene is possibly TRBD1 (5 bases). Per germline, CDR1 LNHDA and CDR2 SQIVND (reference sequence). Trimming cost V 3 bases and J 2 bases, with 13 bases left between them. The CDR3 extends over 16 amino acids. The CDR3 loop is CASSMQGQFNTGELFF. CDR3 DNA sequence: TGTGCCAGTAGTATGCAGGGCCAGTTTAACACCGGGGAGCTGTTTTTT.

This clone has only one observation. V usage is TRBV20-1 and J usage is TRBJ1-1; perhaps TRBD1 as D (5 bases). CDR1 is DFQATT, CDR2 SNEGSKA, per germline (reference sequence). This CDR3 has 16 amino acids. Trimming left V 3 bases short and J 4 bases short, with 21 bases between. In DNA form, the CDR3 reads TGCAGTGCTAGTAGTCCCAGGGTGGGGGGGACCACTGAAGCTTTCTTT. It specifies CSASSPRVGGTTEAFF.

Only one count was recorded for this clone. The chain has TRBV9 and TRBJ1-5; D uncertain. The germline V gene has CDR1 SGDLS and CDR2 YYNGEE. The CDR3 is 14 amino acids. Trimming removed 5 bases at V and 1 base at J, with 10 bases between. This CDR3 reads CASRVRESNQPQHF. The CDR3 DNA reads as TGTGCCAGCAGAGTGCGGGAGAGCAATCAGCCCCAGCATTTT. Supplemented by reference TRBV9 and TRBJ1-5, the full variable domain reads DSGVTQTPKHLITATGQRVTLRCSPRSGDLSVYWYQQSLDQGLQFLIQYYNGEERAKGNILERFSAQQFPDLHSELNLSSLELGDSALYFCASRVRESNQPQHFGDGTRLSIL.

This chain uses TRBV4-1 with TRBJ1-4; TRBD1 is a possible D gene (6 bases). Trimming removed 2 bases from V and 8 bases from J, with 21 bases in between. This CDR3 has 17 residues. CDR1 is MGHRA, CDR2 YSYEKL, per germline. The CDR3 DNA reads TGCGCCAGCAGCCAAATAGATCTGGGGACATCTACGGAAAAACTGTTTTTT. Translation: CASSQIDLGTSTEKLFF.

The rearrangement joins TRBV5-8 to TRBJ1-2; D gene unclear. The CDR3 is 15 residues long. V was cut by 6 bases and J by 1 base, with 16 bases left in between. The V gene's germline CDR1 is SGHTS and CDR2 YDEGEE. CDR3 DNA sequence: TGTGCCAGCACCCCGGGAGGCGGGATTAACTATGGCTACACCTTC. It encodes CASTPGGGINYGYTF.

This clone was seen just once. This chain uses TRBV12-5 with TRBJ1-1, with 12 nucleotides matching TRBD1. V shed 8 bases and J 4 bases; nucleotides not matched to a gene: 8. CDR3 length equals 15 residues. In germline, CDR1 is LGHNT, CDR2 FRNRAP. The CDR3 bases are TGTGCTAGTACGGGACAGGGGGCGCGGGGCACTGAAGCTTTCTTT. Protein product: CASTGQGARGTEAFF.

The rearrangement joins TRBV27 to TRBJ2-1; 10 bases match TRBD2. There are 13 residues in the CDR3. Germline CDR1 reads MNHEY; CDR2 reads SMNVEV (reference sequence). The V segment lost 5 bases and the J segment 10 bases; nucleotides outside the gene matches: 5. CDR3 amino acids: CASSRLAGGEQFF. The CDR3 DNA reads TGTGCCAGCAGTCGATTAGCGGGGGGCGAGCAGTTCTTC.